Each of the 24 T cell receptor beta chains below was sequenced from the same sample in a study of regulatory T cells in long-lasting Graves disease. Time point indicated: newly diagnosed GD, antithyroid drugs for less than 3 months. Extracted RNA from PBMCs served as the source of the TCR library. Arm-PCR with iRepertoire HTBI primers amplified the CDR3 regions for these TCR beta libraries. TCRdb itself ran the multiplex PCR reads through MiXCR, one entry per CDR3 protein. The data contain about 350,000 distinct CDR3 sequences, 16% of them singletons. These same data were also listed under a study on T cells in Graves' hyperthyroidism and ophthalmopathy.

The sample consisted of peripheral blood mononuclear cells (PBMCs), taken at new diagnosis, from a patient treated with antithyroid drugs. The source is a woman between 18 and 29 years old with Graves disease.

The rearrangement links TRBV24-1 to TRBJ2-2; 7 bases line up with TRBD2. V was clipped by 2 bases and J by 5 bases; unmatched bases: 4. This CDR3 is 15 amino acids long. The germline CDR1 and CDR2 sequences are KGHDR and SFDVKD. The CDR3 here is CATSDWQGGTGELFF. The CDR3 DNA sequence: TGTGCCACCAGTGATTGGCAGGGAGGGACCGGGGAGCTGTTTTTT.

The genes are TRBV6-1 and TRBJ1-5; D gene unclear. The ends were cut back, 2 bases at V and 1 base at J, with 9 bases in the middle. The CDR3 extends over 15 amino acids. The germline V gene has CDR1 MNHNS and CDR2 SASEGT. Here the CDR3 DNA reads TGTGCCAGCAGTGAATGGGCAGAGAGCAATCAGCCCCAGCATTTT. Encoded protein: CASSEWAESNQPQHF.

V is TRBV28 and J is TRBJ2-7; TRBD1 matches 7 bases. The CDR3 is 15 amino acids. Germline V CDR1 and CDR2: MDHEN, SYDVKM. V trimming: 6 bases; J trimming: 0 bases; junction bases outside the gene matches: 8. CDR3 residues: CASRIGQASSYEQYF. The CDR3 DNA reads as TGTGCCAGCAGAATCGGACAGGCCAGCTCCTACGAGCAGTACTTC.

V and J are TRBV28 and TRBJ1-2, with D perhaps matching TRBD1 (5 bases). Germline V CDR1 and CDR2: MDHEN, SYDVKM. This CDR3 has 12 amino acids. V was trimmed by 6 bases and J by 5 bases, leaving 10 bases between them. The CDR3 reads CASSVTGYGYTF. In nucleotides, the CDR3 is TGTGCCAGCAGCGTTACAGGTTATGGCTACACCTTC.

This clonotype turned up a few times. This rearrangement joins TRBV5-6 to TRBJ2-3; D remains unclear. Germline lookup yields CDR1 SGHDT and CDR2 YYEEEE. The length of the CDR3 is 16 residues. Deletions cut 1 base from V and 6 bases from J, with 18 bases between. The CDR3 spells CASSLWWQSLTDTQYF. CDR3 bases: TGTGCCAGCAGCTTGTGGTGGCAGTCCCTCACGGATACGCAGTATTTT.

The rearrangement joins TRBV7-2 to TRBJ2-1, with 9 bases identical to TRBD1. V lost 2 bases, J lost 9 bases, and 14 bases stayed unmatched. In germline, CDR1 is SGHTA, CDR2 FQGNSA. The CDR3 is 17 amino acids. DNA of the CDR3: TGTGCCAGCAGCTTAAGACCTCGGTCTACAGGGGGCGGTGAGCAGTTCTTC. This encodes CASSLRPRSTGGGEQFF.

With regard to this clonotype: The limits of the CDR3 on the DNA are not certain, so only TCRdb's listed CDR3 is given. The chain has TRBV7-9 and TRBJ2-2; the table's D gene call, TRBD2, was not cross checked with the DNA. Looked up from germline, CDR1 is SEHNR and CDR2 is FQNEAQ (reference sequence). Both ends counted, the CDR3 spans 16 residues. CDR3 amino acids: CASSLLAGGSPGSCFF.

This clonotype occurred a few times. The chain is built from TRBV18 and TRBJ1-4; D ambiguous. Trimming took 3 bases from V and 8 from J, leaving 10 bases between them. CDR3 length equals 13 residues. CDR1 KGHSH and CDR2 LQKENI come from the germline V gene. This chain's CDR3 is CASSPGPAEKLFF. DNA for the CDR3: TGTGCCAGCTCACCCGGGCCGGCCGAAAAACTGTTTTTT.

This clonotype was recorded at least ten times. The chain carries TRBV12-3 or TRBV12-4 and TRBJ1-4, with 11 bases aligning to TRBD1. This CDR3 comprises 15 residues. The V segment lost 5 bases and the J segment 7 bases; nucleotides outside the gene matches: 6. As DNA, the CDR3 is TGTGCCAGCAGTAAACCGGGACAGGGGGGTGAAAAACTGTTTTTT. The encoded protein is CASSKPGQGGEKLFF.

About this clonotype: Since a much larger clone is just one base distant, this may be a read error. The chain combines TRBV20-1 with TRBJ2-7; TRBD2 is a possible D gene (6 bases). V lost 4 bases to trimming and J lost 2 bases, with 12 bases between them. The CDR3 contains 13 residues. Per the germline V gene, CDR1 is DFQATT and CDR2 is SNEGSKA (reference sequence). CDR3 sequence reads: CSATRPGAYEQYF. The CDR3 bases are TGCAGTGCTACCAGACCGGGGGCCTACGAGCAGTACTTC.

The sample holds a few counts of this clonotype. The chain employs TRBV29-1 and TRBJ2-1; D may be TRBD2 (5 bases). With 5 bases removed from V and 9 bases from J, the gap between germline ends came to 17 bases. Germline V gene data show CDR1 as SQVTM and CDR2 as ANQGSEA. This CDR3 is 13 amino acids long. The CDR3 DNA follows: TGCAGCGTTATAGGGAGCGGTCTCTTTGAGCAGTTCTTC. Its translation is CSVIGSGLFEQFF.

This clonotype was seen many times. V usage is TRBV6-1 and J usage is TRBJ2-7; D is uncertain. V was shortened by 1 base and J by 0 bases, with 4 bases between the two germline ends. The CDR3 is 13 residues long. The germline V gene encodes CDR1 MNHNS and CDR2 SASEGT. CDR3 DNA: TGTGCCAGCAGTGAAGGACCCTCCTACGAGCAGTACTTC. Protein: CASSEGPSYEQYF.

The chain couples TRBV19 to TRBJ2-1; no clear D. The CDR3 totals 15 residues. Germline CDR1 is LNHDA and CDR2 is SQIVND (reference sequence). V was pared by 1 base and J by 0 bases, with 7 bases between. Here the CDR3 reads CASSIAVSSYNEQFF. In DNA, the CDR3 is TGTGCCAGTAGTATAGCGGTGAGCTCCTACAATGAGCAGTTCTTC.

This clonotype was observed many times. The chain uses TRBV20-1 and TRBJ2-3; 9 nucleotides line up with TRBD2. This CDR3 is 14 amino acids long. The J segment lost 1 base and the V segment lost 6 bases, leaving 5 bases of the junction unmatched. The germline gives CDR1 DFQATT, CDR2 SNEGSKA (reference sequence). Written as DNA, the CDR3 is TGCAGTGCGCATCTAGCGGGACGCACAGATACGCAGTATTTT. This gives the protein CSAHLAGRTDTQYF.

This clonotype was picked up a small number of times. The chain carries TRBV20-1 and TRBJ1-5, with unresolved D. This CDR3 is built from 14 residues. Germline CDR1 is DFQATT and CDR2 is SNEGSKA (reference sequence). The germline V and J ends were trimmed by 0 bases and 7 bases, with 13 bases remaining between them. In DNA form, the CDR3 reads TGCAGTGCTAGAGATGGCAGTACGGGGCAGCCCCAGCATTTT. Translation gives CSARDGSTGQPQHF.

Turning to this clonotype: This may be a read error, as it is one base from a much larger clone. This rearrangement joins TRBV30 to TRBJ2-2; tentatively, D is TRBD2 (5 bases). The CDR3 length is 14 residues. Germline CDR1 GTSNPN, CDR2 SVGIG (reference sequence). The CDR3: CAWSVNQITGELLF. CDR3 coding DNA: TGTGCCTGGAGTGTTAATCAGATAACCGGGGAGCTGCTTTTT.

This clonotype was detected only a few times. The chain is built from TRBV7-8 and TRBJ2-1; 9 nucleotides agree with TRBD2. Germline loops: CDR1 SGHVS, CDR2 FQNEAQ. The CDR3 contains 15 residues. V gave up 7 bases and J gave up 0 bases; unmatched junction bases: 4. CDR3 bases: TGTGCCAGCACCATTAGCGGGAGCTCCTACAATGAGCAGTTCTTC. This codes for CASTISGSSYNEQFF.

This clonotype showed up many times. This chain uses TRBV28 with TRBJ1-2; D may be TRBD1 (5 bases). The V end lost 3 bases, the J end lost 7 bases, and 12 bases lay between the germline ends. This CDR3 is built from 13 residues. From germline, CDR1 is MDHEN and CDR2 SYDVKM. CDR3 residues: CASSFLSGFGYTF. CDR3 bases: TGTGCCAGCAGTTTTTTGTCAGGGTTTGGCTACACCTTC.

J is TRBJ1-1 and V is TRBV7-6; 8 bases match TRBD1. The CDR3 sequence is 16 residues long. V trimming: 1 base; J trimming: 4 bases; junction bases outside the gene matches: 8. Germline V lookup: CDR1 SGHVS, CDR2 FNYEAQ. CDR3 DNA: TGTGCCAGCAGCTTAGGAGGGACAGGCGACGGCACTGAAGCTTTCTTT. Protein sequence: CASSLGGTGDGTEAFF. Full variable domain (missing parts from reference TRBV7-6 and TRBJ1-1): GAGVSQSPRYKVTKRGQDVALRCDPISGHVSLYWYRQALGQGPEFLTYFNYEAQQDKSGLPNDRFSAERPEGSISTLTIQRTEQRDSAMYRCASSLGGTGDGTEAFFGQGTRLTVV.

This clonotype was detected once. This may arise from a read error, as a much more abundant clone is one base away. This chain connects TRBV6-8 to TRBJ1-1; D gene ambiguous. CDR3 length: 9 residues. CDR1 and CDR2 from the germline V gene are MNHGY and SAAAGT. CDR3 loop: CARSSSAFF. The CDR3 nucleotides read TGTGCCCGCAGTTCATCAGCTTTCTTT.

This clonotype was counted ten times or more. The gene calls are TRBV2 and TRBJ2-1, with a tentative D call TRBD1 (5 bases). The germline V gene encodes CDR1 SNHLY and CDR2 FYNNEI. The V end lost 4 bases, the J end lost 3 bases, and 7 bases lay between the germline ends. The CDR3 totals 13 residues. The CDR3 loop reads CASSADNYNEQFF. The CDR3 bases are TGTGCCAGCAGTGCGGACAACTACAATGAGCAGTTCTTC.

This clonotype occurred many times. The chain combines TRBV29-1 with TRBJ2-1; D is ambiguous. Germline loops: CDR1 SQVTM, CDR2 ANQGSEA. V was shortened by 6 bases and J by 5 bases, with 14 bases between the two germline ends. The CDR3 consists of 13 residues. The CDR3 DNA follows: TGCAGCGTCCCTCCCGGACCCGACAATGAGCAGTTCTTC. It specifies CSVPPGPDNEQFF.

The chain has TRBV6-1 and TRBJ1-5; unclear D gene. Deletions cut 2 bases from V and 1 base from J, with 12 bases between. Germline CDR1 is MNHNS and CDR2 is SASEGT. The CDR3 extends over 16 amino acids. The DNA for the CDR3 is TGTGCCAGCAGTGAATGGGGAATAGACAGCAATCAGCCCCAGCATTTT. It specifies CASSEWGIDSNQPQHF.

This clonotype appeared many times. The CDR3 sequence: CASSPPGHNYEQYF. The CDR3 DNA sequence: TGTGCCAGCTCACCCCCGGGACACAACTACGAGCAGTACTTC. The rearrangement links TRBV18 to TRBJ2-7; D possibly corresponds to TRBD1 (6 bases). V lost 3 bases and J lost 3, with 12 bases in between. This CDR3 is built from 14 residues. Germline loops: CDR1 KGHSH, CDR2 LQKENI.